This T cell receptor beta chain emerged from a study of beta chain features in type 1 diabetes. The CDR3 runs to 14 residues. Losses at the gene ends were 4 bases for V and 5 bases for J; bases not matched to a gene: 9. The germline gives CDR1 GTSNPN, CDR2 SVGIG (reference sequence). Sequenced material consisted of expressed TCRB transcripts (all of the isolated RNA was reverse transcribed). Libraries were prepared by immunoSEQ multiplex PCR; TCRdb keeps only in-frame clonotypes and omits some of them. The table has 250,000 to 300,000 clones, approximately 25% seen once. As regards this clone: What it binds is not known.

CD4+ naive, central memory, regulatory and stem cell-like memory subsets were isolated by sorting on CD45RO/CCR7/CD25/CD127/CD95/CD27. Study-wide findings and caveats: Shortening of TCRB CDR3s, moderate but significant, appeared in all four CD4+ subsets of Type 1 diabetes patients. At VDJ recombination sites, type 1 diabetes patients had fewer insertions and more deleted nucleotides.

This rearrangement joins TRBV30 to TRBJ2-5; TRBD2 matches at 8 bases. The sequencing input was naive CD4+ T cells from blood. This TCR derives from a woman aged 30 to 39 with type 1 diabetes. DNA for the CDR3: TGTGCCTGGATGACCGGGAGGGCCGTCGAGACCCAGTACTTC. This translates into CAWMTGRAVETQYF. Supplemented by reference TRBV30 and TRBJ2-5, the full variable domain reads SQTIHQWPATLVQPVGSPLSLECTVEGTSNPNLYWYRQAAGRGLQLLFYSVGIGQISSEVPQNLSASRPQDRQFILSSKKLLLSDSGFYLCAWMTGRAVETQYFGPGTRLLVL.